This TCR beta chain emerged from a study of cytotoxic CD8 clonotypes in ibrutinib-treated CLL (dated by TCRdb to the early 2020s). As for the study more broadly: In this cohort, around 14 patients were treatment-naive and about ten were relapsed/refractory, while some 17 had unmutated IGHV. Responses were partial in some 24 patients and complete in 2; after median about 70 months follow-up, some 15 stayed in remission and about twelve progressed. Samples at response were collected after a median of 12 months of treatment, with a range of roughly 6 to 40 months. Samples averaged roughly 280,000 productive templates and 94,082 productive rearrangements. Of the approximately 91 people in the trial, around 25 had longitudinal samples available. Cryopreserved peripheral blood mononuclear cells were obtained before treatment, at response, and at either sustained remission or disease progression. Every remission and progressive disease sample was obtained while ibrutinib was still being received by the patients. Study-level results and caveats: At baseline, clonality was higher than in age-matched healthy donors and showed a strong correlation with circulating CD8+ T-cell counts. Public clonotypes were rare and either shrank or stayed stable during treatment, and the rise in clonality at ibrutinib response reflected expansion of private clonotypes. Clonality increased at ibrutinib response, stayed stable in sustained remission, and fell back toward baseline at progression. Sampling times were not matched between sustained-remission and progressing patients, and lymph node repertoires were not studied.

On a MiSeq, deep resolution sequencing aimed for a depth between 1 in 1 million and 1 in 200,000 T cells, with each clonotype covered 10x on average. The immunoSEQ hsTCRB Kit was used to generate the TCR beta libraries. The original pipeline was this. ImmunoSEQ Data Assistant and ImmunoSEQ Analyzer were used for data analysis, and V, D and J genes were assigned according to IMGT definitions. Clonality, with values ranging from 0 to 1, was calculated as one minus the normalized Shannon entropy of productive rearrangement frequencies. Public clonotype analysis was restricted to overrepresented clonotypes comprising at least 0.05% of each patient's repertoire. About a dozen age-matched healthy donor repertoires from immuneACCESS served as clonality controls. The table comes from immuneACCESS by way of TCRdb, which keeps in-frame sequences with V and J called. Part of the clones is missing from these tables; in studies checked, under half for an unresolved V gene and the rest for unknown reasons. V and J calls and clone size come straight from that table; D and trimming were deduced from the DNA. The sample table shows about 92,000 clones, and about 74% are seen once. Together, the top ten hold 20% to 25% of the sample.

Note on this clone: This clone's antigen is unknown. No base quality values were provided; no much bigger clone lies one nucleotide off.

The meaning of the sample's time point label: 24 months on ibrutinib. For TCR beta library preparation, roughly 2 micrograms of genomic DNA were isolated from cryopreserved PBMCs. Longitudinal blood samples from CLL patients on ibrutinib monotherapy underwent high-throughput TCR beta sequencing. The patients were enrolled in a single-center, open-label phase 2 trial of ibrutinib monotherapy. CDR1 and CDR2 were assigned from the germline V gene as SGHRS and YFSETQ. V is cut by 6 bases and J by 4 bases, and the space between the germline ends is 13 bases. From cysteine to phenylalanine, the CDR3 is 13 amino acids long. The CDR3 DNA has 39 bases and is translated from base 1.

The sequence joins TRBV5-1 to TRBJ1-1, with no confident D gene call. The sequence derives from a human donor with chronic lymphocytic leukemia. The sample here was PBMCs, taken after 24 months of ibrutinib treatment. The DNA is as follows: TGCGCCAGCACGTCGGGCCCGAGCACTGAAGCTTTCTTT. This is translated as CASTSGPSTEAFF.